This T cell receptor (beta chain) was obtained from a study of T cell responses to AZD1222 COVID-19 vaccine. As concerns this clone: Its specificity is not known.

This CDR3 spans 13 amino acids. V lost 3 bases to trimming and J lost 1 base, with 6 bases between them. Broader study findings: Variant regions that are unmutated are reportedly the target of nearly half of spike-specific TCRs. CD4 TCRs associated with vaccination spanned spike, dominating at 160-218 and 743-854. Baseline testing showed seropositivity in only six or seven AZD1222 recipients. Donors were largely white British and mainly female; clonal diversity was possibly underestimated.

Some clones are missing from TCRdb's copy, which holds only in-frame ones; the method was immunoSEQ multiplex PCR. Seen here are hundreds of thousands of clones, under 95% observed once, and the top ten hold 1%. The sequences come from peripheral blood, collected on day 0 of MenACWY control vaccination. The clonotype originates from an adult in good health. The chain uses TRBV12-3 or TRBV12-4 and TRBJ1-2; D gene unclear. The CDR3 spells CASSLNSNYGYTF. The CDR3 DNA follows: TGTGCCAGCAGTTTGAACAGTAACTATGGCTACACCTTC.